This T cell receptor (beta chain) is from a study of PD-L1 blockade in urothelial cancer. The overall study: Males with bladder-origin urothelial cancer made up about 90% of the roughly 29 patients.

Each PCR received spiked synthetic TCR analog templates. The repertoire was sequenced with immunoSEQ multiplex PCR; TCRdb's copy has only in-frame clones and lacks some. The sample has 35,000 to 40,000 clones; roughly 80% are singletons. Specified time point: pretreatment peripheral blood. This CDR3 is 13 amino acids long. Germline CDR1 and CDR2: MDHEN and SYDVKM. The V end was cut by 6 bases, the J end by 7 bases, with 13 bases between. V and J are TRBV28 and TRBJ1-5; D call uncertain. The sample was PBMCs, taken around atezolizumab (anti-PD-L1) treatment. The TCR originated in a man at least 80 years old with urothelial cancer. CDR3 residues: CASSTEPGQPQHF. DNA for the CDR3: TGTGCCAGCAGCACTGAGCCGGGACAGCCCCAGCATTTT. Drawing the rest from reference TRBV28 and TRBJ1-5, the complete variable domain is DVKVTQSSRYLVKRTGEKVFLECVQDMDHENMFWYRQDPGLGLRLIYFSYDVKMKEKGDIPEGYSVSREKKERFSLILESASTNQTSMYLCASSTEPGQPQHFGDGTRLSIL.